A single T cell receptor (beta chain) is shown here with its context. Assay used: immunoSEQ multiplex PCR; TCRdb lists only in-frame clones, some missing. The profile shows 150,000 to 200,000 clones, around 79% of them singletons. This specimen belongs to a study of blood T cell repertoires in COVID-19. For the study at large: Sources were T cells, B-cell-depleted T cells, or PBMCs; the material itself was cDNA or gDNA.

Seattle enrolled patients during active infection and tracked them longitudinally. Germline V CDR1 and CDR2: SGHKS, YYEKEE (reference sequence). V shed 6 bases and J 6 bases; nucleotides not matched to a gene: 9. This CDR3 spans 14 amino acids. This chain connects TRBV5-5 to TRBJ2-3, with TRBD2 matching over 8 bases. The receptor comes from a woman aged 40 to 50 with COVID-19, enrolled during active disease. The sample consisted of peripheral blood. DNA for the CDR3: TGTGCCAGCATCCTTCCGGGGGGGCGTGATACGCAGTATTTT. Residues: CASILPGGRDTQYF. The full variable domain, its missing parts supplied by reference TRBV5-5 and TRBJ2-3, is DAGVTQSPTHLIKTRGQQVTLRCSPISGHKSVSWYQQVLGQGPQFIFQYYEKEERGRGNFPDRFSARQFPNYSSELNVNALLLGDSALYLCASILPGGRDTQYFGPGTRLTVL.